This is a list of T cell receptor beta chains from one sample in a study of blood T cell repertoires in COVID-19. Profiling relied on immunoSEQ multiplex PCR, and the TCRdb table lists in-frame clones only, not all of them. The profile shows 300,000 or so clones, 85% to 90% of them singletons. Sequencing was done on a sample of peripheral blood. The receptors stem from a woman aged 40 to 50 with acute or convalescent COVID-19. CDR3s leave out the opening cysteine and the closing phenylalanine or tryptophan.

V gene,CDR3 length,J gene,CDR3 protein
TRBV4-1,16,TRBJ2-4,ASSQVKGQGVAKNIQY
TRBV27,11,TRBJ2-2,ASSLGGTGELF
TRBV6-1,15,TRBJ2-5,ASSEGGQNWYQETQY
TRBV2,14,TRBJ1-2,ASSEALPLQGGGYT
TRBV30,9,TRBJ1-1,AWGTGPEAF
TRBV12-3/TRBV12-4,11,TRBJ1-1,ASSFGLTGVAF
TRBV28,12,TRBJ1-2,ASTGPGANYGYT
TRBV6-5,13,TRBJ2-2,ASTRGVLNTGELF
TRBV5-1,15,TRBJ2-5,ASSLTTQGPSKETQY
TRBV3-1/TRBV3-2,12,TRBJ1-3,ASSQRVSGNTIY
TRBV14,15,TRBJ2-3,ASSLGLAGTSTDTQY
TRBV27,12,TRBJ1-5,ASSYTGGGQPQH
TRBV29-1,11,TRBJ1-1,SVDRGQPIEAF
TRBV6-6,14,TRBJ1-3,ASSVGQPYSGNTIY
TRBV11-2,12,TRBJ1-2,ASSLWAGRRGYT
TRBV19,12,TRBJ1-4,ASRNRGKNEKLF
TRBV25-1,11,TRBJ1-2,ASRREANYGYT
TRBV24-1,14,TRBJ2-6,ATSDFSSSGANVLT
TRBV13,11,TRBJ1-2,ASSARQEYGYT
TRBV11-2,13,TRBJ1-3,ASAPGTGSGNTIY
TRBV11-2,11,TRBJ1-3,ASSFVPVDTIY
TRBV9,14,TRBJ2-3,ASSVAGGSGADTQY
TRBV19,13,TRBJ1-2,ASSIDQGGSYGYT
TRBV4-1,17,TRBJ2-1,ASSQEALLAGGRRNEQF
TRBV4-1,12,TRBJ2-5,ASSQVGTEETQY
TRBV6-4,13,TRBJ1-2,ASSDSTRMGSGYT
TRBV12-1,14,TRBJ2-2,ASSLFPGQGSGELF
TRBV4-1,13,TRBJ2-1,ASSQVQGPFNEQF
TRBV29-1,11,TRBJ1-1,SARGQANTEAF
TRBV6-5,13,TRBJ1-1,ASARPGEGNTEAF
TRBV4-2,13,TRBJ1-4,ASSLSGQRNEKLF
TRBV18,12,TRBJ2-1,ASSPDRSNNEQF
TRBV9,13,TRBJ2-3,ASNAAGGHTDTQY
TRBV5-1,14,TRBJ1-2,ASSLGTGFNRYGYT
TRBV5-1,18,TRBJ2-5,ASRATLAGGALQTGETQY
TRBV5-8,13,TRBJ1-5,ASSLGQGRLQPQH
TRBV10-2,12,TRBJ1-1,ASSGTGVNTEAF
TRBV6-2/TRBV6-3,14,TRBJ1-2,ASSYSGTGGASGYT
TRBV19,11,TRBJ1-1,ASTTGWVTEAF
TRBV19,13,TRBJ1-1,ASSTRTQLYTEAF
TRBV9,12,TRBJ1-1,ASSVEIKNTEAF
TRBV10-3,15,TRBJ2-3,AISKGAGRASTDTQY
TRBV2,17,TRBJ2-4,ASSAPRLSGQEAKNIQY
TRBV2,13,TRBJ1-5,ASREQGMRDQPQH
TRBV4-2,12,TRBJ1-3,ASSQARARNTIY
TRBV27,14,TRBJ1-4,ASSFRWAWGDEKLF
TRBV27,13,TRBJ1-5,ASSPWTGSNQPQH
TRBV7-2,12,TRBJ2-2,ASRPGAGVGELF